The clone carrying this T cell receptor beta chain occurred a few times. The data originate from a study of blood T cell repertoires in COVID-19. Overall study: Acute and convalescent COVID-19 samples came from the United States, Italy and Spain. PBMCs, B-cell-depleted T cells, or T cells provided the cDNA or gDNA that made up the material.

In the original workflow: Amplified reference gene primers provided the basis for estimating nucleated cell counts. Profiling relied on immunoSEQ multiplex PCR, and the TCRdb table lists in-frame clones only, not all of them. V, J and clone size derive from that table, while D and trimming were established from the DNA sequence. The sample holds around 170,000 clones, around 80% seen once. Germline-derived CDR1 and CDR2 are SGHVS and FQNEAQ. The junction had 6 bases not matched to a gene; V was cut back by 4 bases and J by 5 bases. CDR3 length equals 15 residues. The TCR comes from a man aged 70-80 years with active or convalescent COVID-19. This chain joins TRBV7-8 and TRBJ2-5, with 11 nucleotides matching TRBD2. The sample comprised peripheral blood. The CDR3 DNA follows: TGTGCCAGCAGCTCCAGACTAGCGGGGTGGGAGACCCAGTACTTC. Translating it yields CASSSRLAGWETQYF.